This T cell receptor beta chain originates from a study of T cells in Graves' hyperthyroidism and ophthalmopathy. Study findings and constraints: Most clonotypes expanded in thyroid above 0.001 were likewise present in blood. A 13 V-J signature model discriminated ophthalmopathy versus stable hyperthyroidism.

This clonotype was recorded a few times. Its antigen is unknown. What was amplified from RNA transcripts were TCR beta CDR3 regions. The HTBI primer set was used in a first-round RT-PCR of the TCR CDR3. One entry per CDR3 protein results from TCRdb running MiXCR on the multiplex PCR reads. This table holds some 740,000 distinct CDR3 sequences, around 15% found once. The CDR3 is 14 residues long. Looked up from germline, CDR1 is MNHEY and CDR2 is SVGAGI. V shed 1 base and J shed 6 bases, with 10 bases lying between them. Hyperthyroidism had been newly diagnosed in patients aged 18 to 65, and its duration was under 2 months. Fresh 10 ml peripheral blood yielded PBMCs.

This receptor was taken from a young woman with Graves' hyperthyroidism. The sample comprised blood. The chain has TRBV6-5 and TRBJ1-5, with a tentative D call TRBD1 (5 bases). In DNA, the CDR3 is TGTGCCAGCAGTTACTTAACAGGCGGTCAGCCCCAGCATTTT. It yields the protein CASSYLTGGQPQHF.